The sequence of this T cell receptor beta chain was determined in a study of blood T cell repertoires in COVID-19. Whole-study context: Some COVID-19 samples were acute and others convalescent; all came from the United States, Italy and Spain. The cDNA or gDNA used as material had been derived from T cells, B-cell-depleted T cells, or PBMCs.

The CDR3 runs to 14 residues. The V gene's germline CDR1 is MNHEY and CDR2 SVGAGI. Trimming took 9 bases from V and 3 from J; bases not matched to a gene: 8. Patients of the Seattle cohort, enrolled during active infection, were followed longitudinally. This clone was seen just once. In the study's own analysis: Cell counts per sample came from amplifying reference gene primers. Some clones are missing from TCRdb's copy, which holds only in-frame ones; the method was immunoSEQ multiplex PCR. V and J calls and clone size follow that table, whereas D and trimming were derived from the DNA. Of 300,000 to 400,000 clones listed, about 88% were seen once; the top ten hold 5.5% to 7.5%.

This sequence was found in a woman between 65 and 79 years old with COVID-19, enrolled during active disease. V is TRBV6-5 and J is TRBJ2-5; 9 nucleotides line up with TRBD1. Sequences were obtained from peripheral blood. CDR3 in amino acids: CASRTQGAKETQYF. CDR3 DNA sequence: TGTGCCAGTCGCACACAGGGGGCGAAAGAGACCCAGTACTTC.